This T cell receptor (beta chain) was sequenced in a study of CXCR3-negative and CXCR3-positive naive CD8 T cells. Overall study results and limits: TRBV-TRBJ usage was similar across naive CXCR3 subsets but distinct in memory cells.

Germline values: CDR1 MNHEY, CDR2 SMNVEV (reference sequence). The CDR3 is 15 amino acids. About this clonotype: Antigen unknown.

The authors prepared UMI-labeled TRB cDNA libraries by 5' RACE. TCRdb reworked the 5' RACE reads into one entry per CDR3 protein, no DNA. The listing records some 130,000 distinct CDR3 sequences. The receptor was derived from a human donor in good health. Some clones in this sample may be carry-over from other donors' samples. The sample comprised naive CXCR3- CD8+ T cells from blood. This sample's subset: CD45RO-CCR7+CD27+CD95- naive CD8+ T cells lacking CXCR3 (TNR3-). The V call is TRBV27, the J call TRBJ2-7; TCRdb outputs TRBD1, but without DNA this stays unchecked. The CDR3 sequence is CASRLRGMVSYEQYF.